Reported below is one TCR beta chain. Its antigen remains unknown. Using immunoSEQ multiplex PCR, the repertoire was profiled, and TCRdb retains in-frame clones only, with some absent. The sample lists about 89,000 clones; 91% were seen once. The sample belongs to a study of graft-versus-host responses after intestinal transplantation. Study-wide context: The whole recipient group had anti-thymocyte globulin induction followed by tacrolimus and steroids for roughly 3 years. Findings and caveats of the study: Early post-transplant falls in HvG clones accompanied the peak levels of circulating GvH clones. GvH clones turned up in recipient marrow; some had shown up first in ileum or blood.

The CDR3 spans 14 residues. Trimming removed 7 bases from V and 0 bases from J; junction bases left unmatched: 6. Germline-derived CDR1 and CDR2 are SQVTM and ANQGSEA. This rearrangement joins TRBV29-1 to TRBJ1-3; 7 bases fit TRBD1. This sample comprised unstimulated CD4+ T cells sorted from spleen or lymph node cells, obtained before intestinal transplant. The sequence was obtained from a human donor who received an intestinal transplant. The DNA for the CDR3 is TGCAGCGCCCCACAGGGGAGCTCTGGAAACACCATATATTTT. It is translated as CSAPQGSSGNTIYF.